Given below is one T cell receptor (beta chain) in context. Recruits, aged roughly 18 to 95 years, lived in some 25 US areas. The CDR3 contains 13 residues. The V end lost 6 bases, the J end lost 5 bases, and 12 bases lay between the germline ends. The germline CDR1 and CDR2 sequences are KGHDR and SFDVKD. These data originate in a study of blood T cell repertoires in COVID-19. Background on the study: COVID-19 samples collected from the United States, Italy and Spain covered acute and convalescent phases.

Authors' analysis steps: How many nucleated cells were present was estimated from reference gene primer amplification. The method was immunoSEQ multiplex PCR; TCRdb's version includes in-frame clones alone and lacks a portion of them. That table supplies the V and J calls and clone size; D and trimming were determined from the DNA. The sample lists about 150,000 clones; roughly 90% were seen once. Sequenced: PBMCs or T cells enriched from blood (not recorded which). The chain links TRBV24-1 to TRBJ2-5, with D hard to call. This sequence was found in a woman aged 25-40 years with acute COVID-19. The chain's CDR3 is CATSPGLEETQYF. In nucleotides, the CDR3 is TGTGCCACCAGTCCCGGGTTGGAGGAGACCCAGTACTTC.